This T cell receptor (beta chain) was retrieved from a study of T cell responses to AZD1222 COVID-19 vaccine. Study-wide results and limits: No repertoire was sampled before or during the peak T cell response, only after it.

The count of this clone is one. Antigen: not known. The analysis combined second doses at about 4 or about 12 weeks. Here immunoSEQ multiplex PCR was the method, and the copy in TCRdb shows in-frame clones only, minus some. Here the sample spans 250,000 to 300,000 clones, 94% being singletons. Germline V gene lookup returns CDR1 DFQATT and CDR2 SNEGSKA (reference sequence). The V segment lost 4 bases and the J segment 5 bases; nucleotides outside the gene matches: 10. This CDR3 comprises 15 residues. This TCR derives from an adult who received the AZD1222 COVID-19 vaccine. The sequences come from peripheral blood, collected 28 days after the second AZD1222 dose. This rearrangement joins TRBV20-1 to TRBJ2-1; 8 bases are a match to TRBD2. The CDR3 sequence is CSANDGRAPNNEQFF. The CDR3 DNA is TGCAGTGCTAATGACGGGAGGGCCCCTAACAATGAGCAGTTCTTC.